The 28 T cell receptor delta chains presented below share a single source sample, sequenced in a study of gamma-delta T cells after stem cell transplantation. TCRdb redid clone calling on the RT-PCR reads using CATT. The sample contains 1,800 or so delta-chain clones, 17% of which appear only once. The specimen was gamma-delta T cells. All receptors come from a human donor. It is not recorded whose cells these are; they may come from a transplant donor.

The sample holds a few counts of this clone. Translating this DNA gives a protein that differs at residue 5 from the TCRdb one, which belongs to a much larger clone; a read error is likely, and the protein shown is this translation. The chain is built from TRDV2 and TRDJ1; the match to TRDD3 covers 8 bases. The CDR3 has 17 amino acids. After removal of 2 bases from V and 0 bases from J, the junction contained 10 bases not matched to a gene. Germline-derived CDR1 and CDR2 are GEAIGNYY and EKD. DNA for the CDR3: TGTGCCTGTGACATCATTACTGGGGGGGCGTACACCGATAAACTCATCTTT. This gives the protein CACDIITGGAYTDKLIF.

The chain couples TRDV1 to TRDJ1, with 8 bases fitting TRDD3. Per germline, CDR1 TSWWSYY and CDR2 QGS. This CDR3 has 22 residues. The trim removed 9 bases at V and 2 bases at J, leaving 32 bases unmatched. CDR3 protein: CALHLGRPSPLYWGLWTDKLIF. CDR3 DNA: TGTGCTCTACACCTTGGAAGGCCTTCCCCCCTTTACTGGGGGCTCTGGACCGATAAACTCATCTTT.

Sample share makes this clone large (0.1 to 1%). This sample includes further DNA sequences coding for the same CDR3. This sequence joins TRDV2 and TRDJ1; 10 positions match TRDD3. The germline CDR1 and CDR2 sequences are GEAIGNYY and EKD. V shed 3 bases, J shed 0 bases, and the junction held 9 bases outside the gene matches. This CDR3 spans 17 amino acids. The CDR3 nucleotides are TGTGCCTGTGACCGACTGGGGGATGCGCTGTACACCGATAAACTCATCTTT. This sequence encodes CACDRLGDALYTDKLIF.

This clone was seen a handful of times. Possible read error: a much larger clone is one base away. The rearrangement links TRDV2 to TRDJ1, with D possibly being TRDD3 (5 bases). Germline V lookup: CDR1 GEAIGNYY, CDR2 EKD. The length of the CDR3 is 16 residues. The ends were cut back, 3 bases at V and 1 base at J, with 17 bases in the middle. The CDR3 reads CACDVLGLASTDKLIF. The CDR3 region has the DNA TGTGCCTGTGACGTGTTGGGATTGGCGAGCACCGATAAACTCATCTTT.

This clone was seen a few times. The CDR3 DNA sequence: TGTGCTCTTGGAAGTTACTGGGGGATACGCTGGTGGAGTACCGATAAACTCATCTTT. It encodes CALGSYWGIRWWSTDKLIF. The V call is TRDV1, the J call TRDJ1; TRDD3 matches 13 bases. The V gene's germline CDR1 is TSWWSYY and CDR2 QGS. The CDR3 runs 19 residues. Unmatched junction bases numbered 15, after V lost 6 bases and J lost 2 bases.

This clone was seen only once. The rearrangement uses TRDV2 and TRDJ3; 7 bases line up with TRDD3. J gave up 7 bases and V 2 bases, and 22 bases lay outside the gene matches. The CDR3 sequence is 21 residues long. CDR1 is GEAIGNYY, CDR2 EKD, per germline. The CDR3 spells CACDIALTGVYPSFDTRQMFF. The CDR3 bases are TGTGCCTGTGACATCGCCCTTACTGGGGTCTACCCCTCCTTCGACACCCGACAGATGTTTTTC.

This clone was counted between two and nine times. It may be a read error: a sequence one base away is much more abundant. This sample includes further DNA sequences coding for the same CDR3. The chain combines TRDV2 with TRDJ1; D is undetermined. V lost 4 bases and J 4 bases, leaving 18 bases between the germline ends. The CDR3 extends over 15 amino acids. Germline V lookup: CDR1 GEAIGNYY, CDR2 EKD. The CDR3: CACDGMAPSIDKLIF. CDR3 nucleotide sequence: TGTGCCTGTGATGGAATGGCTCCGAGCATCGATAAACTCATCTTT.

This clone was counted between two and nine times. TCRdb pairs this DNA with a much larger clone's protein that differs at residue 10, likely a read error; the protein shown was translated from the DNA. The chain combines TRDV3 with TRDJ1; D possibly corresponds to TRDD3 (5 bases). Germline V lookup: CDR1 TVYSNPD, CDR2 GDNSRS (reference sequence). The CDR3 consists of 20 residues. V was clipped by 4 bases and J by 0 bases, with 33 bases between them. CDR3 bases: TGTGCCTCAGGGGACTCTACGCCGACTGTGGTGATGGCCAACACCGATAAACTCATCTTT. Translated: CASGDSTPTVVMANTDKLIF.

This clone was seen a handful of times. This may arise from a read error, as a much more abundant clone is one base away. This CDR3 is also generated by other DNA sequences in the sample. The V and J genes are TRDV1 and TRDJ1; 9 nucleotides agree with TRDD2. Germline CDR1 TSWWSYY, CDR2 QGS. The CDR3 is 19 amino acids. The V segment lost 2 bases and the J segment 7 bases; nucleotides outside the gene matches: 20. The CDR3 nucleotides are TGTGCTCTTGGGGAAGAACCTTCCTACGGTTCCTGGCAGTCCGGTAAACTCATCTTT. This gives the protein CALGEEPSYGSWQSGKLIF.

In its sample, this clone is medium-sized. The sample holds other DNA sequences that translate to the same CDR3. The J gene is TRDJ2, the V gene TRDV2, with D perhaps TRDD3 (6 bases). Germline loops: CDR1 GEAIGNYY, CDR2 EKD. Trimming took 1 base from V and 7 from J, leaving 12 bases between them. The CDR3 runs 14 residues. The CDR3 loop is CACDTFGIKAQLFF. The CDR3 bases are TGTGCCTGTGACACTTTCGGGATAAAAGCACAACTCTTCTTT.

This clone has a handful of counts. The protein in TCRdb stems from a much larger clone and differs at residue 13 from this DNA's translation, likely a read error; here the protein is translated from the DNA. The chain links TRDV3 to TRDJ1; D may be TRDD2 (6 bases). Germline lookup yields CDR1 TVYSNPD and CDR2 GDNSRS (reference sequence). CDR3 size: 15 residues. The CDR3 sequence: CAFSLLPLYTDKPIF. In DNA, the CDR3 is TGTGCCTTTTCACTCCTTCCGCTGTACACCGATAAACCCATCTTT.

By share, this clone ranks as medium-sized (0.01 to 0.1%). The likely explanation is a read error, given a far larger clone one base away. This chain links TRDV2 with TRDJ1, with TRDD3 identical over 11 bases. With V trimmed by 2 bases and J by 0 bases, 10 bases remained unmatched. Per germline, CDR1 GEAIGNYY and CDR2 EKD. The CDR3 is 18 amino acids. CDR3: CACDIVGDTLSYTDKLIF. CDR3 bases: TGTGCCTGTGACATAGTGGGGGATACGCTATCTTACACCGATAAACTCATCTTT.

This clone was recorded a few times. The germline gene is not matched at one end of the junction; a read error may be the cause. The chain has TRDV3 and TRDJ1, with TRDD3 matching 7 bases. CDR1 is TVYSNPD and CDR2 is GDNSRS in the germline V gene (reference sequence). This CDR3 is 20 amino acids long. In DNA, the CDR3 is TGTGCCTCAGTGGACTCTACTCCGACTGGGGTGATGGCCAACACCGATACACTCATCTTT. Amino acids: CASVDSTPTGVMANTDTLIF.

By frequency in the sample, this clone is medium-sized. The chain links TRDV1 to TRDJ1, with 12 bases that match TRDD3. Germline-derived CDR1 and CDR2 are TSWWSYY and QGS. This CDR3 has 22 amino acids. Trimming took 1 base from V and 3 from J; bases not matched to a gene: 21. The chain's CDR3 is CALGEPLLRRLYTGGYSDKLIF. CDR3 DNA: TGTGCTCTTGGGGAACCGCTCCTACGTCGCCTTTATACTGGGGGATACTCCGATAAACTCATCTTT.

The sample holds a few counts of this clone. A far bigger clonotype differs at one base, so this is likely a read error. This chain connects TRDV3 to TRDJ1; 8 bases fit TRDD3. The CDR3 has 21 amino acids. Germline CDR1 and CDR2: TVYSNPD and GDNSRS (reference sequence). V shed 0 bases, J shed 2 bases, and the junction held 26 bases outside the gene matches. DNA of the CDR3: TGTGCCTTTAGTCAGCTGAGACGATTTTGGGGATACCCTTTGTGGACCGATAAACTCATCTTT. Protein: CAFSQLRRFWGYPLWTDKLIF.

This clone has only a few counts. This sequence may be a read error, since a much larger clone differs from it by one base. The chain carries TRDV1 and TRDJ1; TRDD3 agrees at 9 bases. The germline V gene has CDR1 TSWWSYY and CDR2 QGS. The CDR3 runs 23 residues. Trimming took 9 bases from V and 2 from J; bases not matched to a gene: 34. CDR3 sequence reads: CALPGDGPLPTLGDPIETDKLIF. The CDR3 nucleotides read TGTGCTCTGCCAGGGGACGGCCCCCTGCCGACCCTGGGGGATCCCATCGAGACCGATAAACTCATCTTT.

This clone is medium-sized (0.01 to 0.1%). The rearrangement joins TRDV2 to TRDJ3; 12 bases agree with TRDD3. Germline V lookup: CDR1 GEAIGNYY, CDR2 EKD. Unmatched junction bases numbered 10, after V lost 2 bases and J lost 0 bases. The CDR3 consists of 21 residues. In DNA, the CDR3 is TGTGCCTGTGACAGCGCCCGTACTGGGGGATACCCCTCCTGGGACACCCGACAGATGTTTTTC. Its protein product is CACDSARTGGYPSWDTRQMFF.

This clone was observed a handful of times. This may arise from a read error, as a much more abundant clone is one base away. Other DNA sequences within the sample encode an identical CDR3. The chain combines TRDV1 with TRDJ1; the D gene is possibly TRDD2 (6 bases). CDR3 length: 19 residues. CDR1 and CDR2 from the germline V gene are TSWWSYY and QGS. With 2 bases removed from V and 0 bases from J, the gap between germline ends came to 22 bases. The DNA of the CDR3 is TGTGCTCTTGGGGAATCCGTCCTTCCCGGAGGACCGTACACCGATAAACTCATCTTT. Translation gives CALGESVLPGGPYTDKLIF.

This clone was picked up a small number of times. TCRdb lists the protein of a much larger clone for this DNA, which differs at residue 18, so this is likely a read error; the protein given here is translated from the DNA itself. V gene TRDV1 combines with J gene TRDJ1, with TRDD3 matching 9 bases. Germline lookup yields CDR1 TSWWSYY and CDR2 QGS. The CDR3 consists of 21 residues. CDR3 residues: CALGERTIWGMGVLDTDELIF. The DNA of the CDR3 is TGTGCTCTTGGGGAAAGGACGATCTGGGGGATGGGGGTGTTGGACACCGATGAACTCATCTTT.

This clone appeared a few times. Given a far larger clone just one base away, this is likely a sequencing read error. The sample has other DNA sequences that encode this CDR3 too. The genes are TRDV2 and TRDJ1; 11 bases are a match to TRDD3. The CDR3 has 16 residues. Germline values: CDR1 GEAIGNYY, CDR2 EKD. The CDR3 is CACDTLGDTYTDKLIF. For the CDR3, the DNA is TGTGCCTGTGACACTCTGGGGGATACTTACACCGATAAGCTCATCTTT.

This clone was seen more than once but under ten times. It differs at one base from a far larger clone, so likely a read error. This same CDR3 is encoded by further DNA sequences in the sample. The chain joins TRDV2 to TRDJ1; 13 bases map to TRDD3. Germline assignment: CDR1 GEAIGNYY and CDR2 EKD. Trimming removed 0 bases from V and 2 bases from J; junction bases left unmatched: 8. CDR3 length: 18 amino acids. The CDR3 sequence is CACDTRKLLGDTTDKLIF. In nucleotides, the CDR3 is TGTGCCTGTGACACCCGAAAATTACTGGGGGATACGACCGATAAACTCATCTTT.

This clone was recorded a few times. The likely explanation is a read error, given a far larger clone one base away. Other DNA variants within this sample encode the same CDR3. V is TRDV2 and J is TRDJ1; 13 positions match TRDD3. Germline lookup yields CDR1 GEAIGNYY and CDR2 EKD. The CDR3 is 18 amino acids. The DNA of the CDR3 is TGTGCCTGTGACACCCTAAAATTACTGGGGGATACGACCGACAAACTCATCTTT. It codes for CACDTLKLLGDTTDKLIF.

By proportion, this clone is medium-sized. The junction shows a germline mismatch at one end, possibly a read error. The V gene is TRDV3, the J gene TRDJ1; the match to TRDD3 covers 9 bases. Germline lookup yields CDR1 TVYSNPD and CDR2 GDNSRS (reference sequence). The CDR3 contains 19 residues. This CDR3 is CSVFSIQLLGDPYTDKLIF. The DNA of the CDR3 is TGCTCGGTCTTTTCCATTCAACTACTGGGGGACCCGTACACCGATAAACTCATCTTT.

This clone occurred a few times. The rearrangement uses TRDV2 and TRDJ1, with 8 bases lining up with TRDD3. The CDR3 consists of 20 residues. Germline loops: CDR1 GEAIGNYY, CDR2 EKD. Germline trimming cut 0 bases from V and 5 bases from J; bases unmatched to any gene: 22. The CDR3, as DNA: TGTGCCTGTGACACCGCTGAAGTACTGGGGGCTCACCGAGGGGCGGATAAACTCATCTTT. It translates to CACDTAEVLGAHRGADKLIF.

Concerning this clone: The protein TCRdb lists belongs to a much larger clone and differs from this DNA's translation at residue 13, which points to a read error; the protein shown is made from the DNA. The chain employs TRDV2 and TRDJ1, with TRDD3 matching 12 bases. This CDR3 comprises 19 residues. The V and J ends lost 3 bases and 1 base, in that order; junction bases with no gene match: 14. CDR1 and CDR2 from the germline V gene are GEAIGNYY and EKD. As DNA, the CDR3 is TGTGCCTGTGACGGACTACTGGGGGATACCGCAGCGAGCACCGATAAACTCATCTTT. Translated, it gives CACDGLLGDTAASTDKLIF.

By share, this clone counts as large. The same CDR3 is also encoded by other DNA sequences in this sample. The V call is TRDV1, the J call TRDJ1; TRDD3 matches at 12 bases. Trimming at V came to 2 bases and at J to 3 bases, leaving 43 bases not matched to a gene. Germline loops: CDR1 TSWWSYY, CDR2 QGS. The CDR3 has 29 residues. CDR3 in DNA: TGTGCTCTTGGGGAAAACGAATCTTTCCTACTTGGGGAGCGGTACTGGGGGATACTGAGGAACTGGCGTTCCGATAAACTCATCTTT. Translating gives CALGENESFLLGERYWGILRNWRSDKLIF.

This clone was seen a few times. Mismatch with germline at one junction end may stem from a read error. The rearrangement links TRDV1 to TRDJ1; D remains unclear. CDR1 is TSWWSYY, CDR2 QGS, per germline. The CDR3 loop spans 13 amino acids. CDR3 in DNA: TGTGCTCGTGGGCCTCGCCTGACGCATAAACTCATCTTT. Translating it yields CARGPRLTHKLIF.

The J gene is TRDJ1, the V gene TRDV1; TRDD2 matches 8 bases. The CDR3 runs to 21 residues. Trimming cost V 0 bases and J 0 bases; bases outside gene matches: 18. Germline-derived CDR1 and CDR2 are TSWWSYY and QGS. CDR3 residues: CALGELLPTTFLKAYTDKLIF. The CDR3 DNA reads TGTGCTCTTGGGGAACTACTTCCTACGACCTTCCTAAAGGCCTACACCGATAAACTCATCTTT.